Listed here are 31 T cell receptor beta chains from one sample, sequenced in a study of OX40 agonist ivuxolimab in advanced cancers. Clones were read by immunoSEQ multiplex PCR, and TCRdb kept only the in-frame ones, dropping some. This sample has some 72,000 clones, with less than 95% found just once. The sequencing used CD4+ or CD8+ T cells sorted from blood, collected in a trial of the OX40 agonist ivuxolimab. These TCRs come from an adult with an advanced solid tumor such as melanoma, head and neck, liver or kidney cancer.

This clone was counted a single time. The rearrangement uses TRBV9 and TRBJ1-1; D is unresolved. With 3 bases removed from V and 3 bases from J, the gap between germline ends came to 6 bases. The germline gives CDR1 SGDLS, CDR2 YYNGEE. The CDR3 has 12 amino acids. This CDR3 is CASSDGYTEAFF. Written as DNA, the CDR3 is TGTGCCAGCAGCGACGGGTACACTGAAGCTTTCTTT.

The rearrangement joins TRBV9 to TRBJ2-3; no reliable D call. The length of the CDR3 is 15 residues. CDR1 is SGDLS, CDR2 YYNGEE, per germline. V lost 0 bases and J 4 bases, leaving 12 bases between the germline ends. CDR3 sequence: CASSVDRASSDTQYF. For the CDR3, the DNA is TGTGCCAGCAGCGTAGATAGGGCCAGTTCAGATACGCAGTATTTT.

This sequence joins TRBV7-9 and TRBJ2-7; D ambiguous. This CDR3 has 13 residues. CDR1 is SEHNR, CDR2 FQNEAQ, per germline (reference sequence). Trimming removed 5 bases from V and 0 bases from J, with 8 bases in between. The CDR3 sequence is CASSEWNSYEQYF. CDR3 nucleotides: TGTGCCAGCAGCGAGTGGAACTCCTACGAGCAGTACTTC.

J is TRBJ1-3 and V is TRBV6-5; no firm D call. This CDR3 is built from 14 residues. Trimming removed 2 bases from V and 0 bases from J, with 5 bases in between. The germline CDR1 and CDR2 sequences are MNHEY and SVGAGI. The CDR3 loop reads CASSYTFSGNTIYF. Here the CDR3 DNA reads TGTGCCAGCAGTTACACATTCTCTGGAAACACCATATATTTT.

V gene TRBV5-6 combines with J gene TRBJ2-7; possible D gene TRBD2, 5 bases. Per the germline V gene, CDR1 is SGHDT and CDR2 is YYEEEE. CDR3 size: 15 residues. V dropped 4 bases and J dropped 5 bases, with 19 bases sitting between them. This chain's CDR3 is CASSPSGSIFHEQYF. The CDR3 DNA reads TGTGCCAGCAGCCCCAGCGGCAGTATATTCCACGAGCAGTACTTC.

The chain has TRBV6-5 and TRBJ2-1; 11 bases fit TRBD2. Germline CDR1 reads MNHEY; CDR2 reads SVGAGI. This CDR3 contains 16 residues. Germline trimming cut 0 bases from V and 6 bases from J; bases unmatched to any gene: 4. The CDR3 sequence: CASSYSSSGGGNEQFF. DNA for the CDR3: TGTGCCAGCAGTTACTCGAGTAGCGGGGGGGGCAATGAGCAGTTCTTC.

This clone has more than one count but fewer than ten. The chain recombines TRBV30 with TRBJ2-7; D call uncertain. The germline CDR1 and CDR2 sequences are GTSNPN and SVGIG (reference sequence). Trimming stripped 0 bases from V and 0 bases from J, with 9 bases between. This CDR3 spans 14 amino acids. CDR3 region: CAWSVWSSSYEQYF. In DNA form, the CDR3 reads TGTGCCTGGAGTGTCTGGAGCAGCTCCTACGAGCAGTACTTC.

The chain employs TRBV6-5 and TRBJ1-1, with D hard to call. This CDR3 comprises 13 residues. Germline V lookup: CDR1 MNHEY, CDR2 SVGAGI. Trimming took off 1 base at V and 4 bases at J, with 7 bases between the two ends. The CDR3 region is CASSYYPGTEAFF. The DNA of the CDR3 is TGTGCCAGCAGTTACTATCCAGGCACTGAAGCTTTCTTT.

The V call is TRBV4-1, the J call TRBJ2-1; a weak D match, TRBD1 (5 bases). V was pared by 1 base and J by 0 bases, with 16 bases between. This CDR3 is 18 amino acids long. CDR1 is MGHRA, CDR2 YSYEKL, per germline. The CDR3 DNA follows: TGCGCCAGCAGCCAAGGCCCCCCAGGGATCATCTCCTACAATGAGCAGTTCTTC. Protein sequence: CASSQGPPGIISYNEQFF.

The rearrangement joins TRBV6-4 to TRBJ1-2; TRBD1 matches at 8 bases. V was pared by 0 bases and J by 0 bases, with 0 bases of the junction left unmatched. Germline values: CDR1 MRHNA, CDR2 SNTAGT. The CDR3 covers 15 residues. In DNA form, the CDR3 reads TGTGCCAGCAGTGACTCGGGACAGGCTAACTATGGCTACACCTTC. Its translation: CASSDSGQANYGYTF.

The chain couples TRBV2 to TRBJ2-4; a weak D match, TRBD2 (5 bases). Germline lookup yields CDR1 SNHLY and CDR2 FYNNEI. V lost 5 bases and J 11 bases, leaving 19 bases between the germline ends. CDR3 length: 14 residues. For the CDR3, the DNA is TGTGCCAGCAGTTCCGGACGGACTTTCGTCGTTCAGTACTTC. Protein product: CASSSGRTFVVQYF.

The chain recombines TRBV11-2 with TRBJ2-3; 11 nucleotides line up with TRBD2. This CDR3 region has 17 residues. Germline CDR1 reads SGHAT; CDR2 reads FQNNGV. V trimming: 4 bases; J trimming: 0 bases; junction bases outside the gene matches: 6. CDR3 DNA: TGTGCCAGCAGCTCCCGACTAGCGGGGCCCAGCACAGATACGCAGTATTTT. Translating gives CASSSRLAGPSTDTQYF.

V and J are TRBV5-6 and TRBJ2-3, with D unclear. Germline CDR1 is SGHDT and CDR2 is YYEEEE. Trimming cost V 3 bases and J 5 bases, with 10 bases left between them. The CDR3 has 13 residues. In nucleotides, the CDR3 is TGTGCCAGCAGCTCCACCTGGTTAGATACGCAGTATTTT. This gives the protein CASSSTWLDTQYF.

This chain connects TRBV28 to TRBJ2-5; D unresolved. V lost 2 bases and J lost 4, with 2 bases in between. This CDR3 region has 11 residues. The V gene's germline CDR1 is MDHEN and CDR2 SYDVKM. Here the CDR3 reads CASSLLETQYF. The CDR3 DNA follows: TGTGCCAGCAGTTTACTAGAGACCCAGTACTTC.

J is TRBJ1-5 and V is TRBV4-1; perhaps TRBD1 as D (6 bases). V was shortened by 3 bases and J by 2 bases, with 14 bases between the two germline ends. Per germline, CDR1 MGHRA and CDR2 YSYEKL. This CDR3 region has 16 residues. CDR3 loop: CASSQVQGSGNQPQHF. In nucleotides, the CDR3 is TGCGCCAGCAGCCAGGTACAGGGTTCTGGCAATCAGCCCCAGCATTTT.

The CDR3 is CASSLGQGVYEQYF. CDR3 nucleotides: TGCGCCAGCAGCTTGGGACAAGGGGTTTACGAGCAGTACTTC. This chain joins TRBV5-1 and TRBJ2-7, with D perhaps matching TRBD1 (5 bases). The CDR3 is made up of 14 amino acids. The germline V gene has CDR1 SGHRS and CDR2 YFSETQ. Trimming stripped 0 bases from V and 4 bases from J, with 11 bases between.

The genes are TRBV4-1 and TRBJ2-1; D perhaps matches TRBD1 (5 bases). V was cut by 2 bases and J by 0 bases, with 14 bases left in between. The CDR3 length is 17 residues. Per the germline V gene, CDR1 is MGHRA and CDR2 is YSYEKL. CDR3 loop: CASSQFGAELSYNEQFF. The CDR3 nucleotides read TGCGCCAGCAGCCAATTTGGGGCAGAGCTCTCCTACAATGAGCAGTTCTTC.

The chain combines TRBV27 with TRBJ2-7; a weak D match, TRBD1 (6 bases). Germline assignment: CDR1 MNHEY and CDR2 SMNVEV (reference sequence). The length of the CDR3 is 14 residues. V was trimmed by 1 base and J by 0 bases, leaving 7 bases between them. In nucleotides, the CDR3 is TGTGCCAGCAGTTTATTGGGGGCCTCCTACGAGCAGTACTTC. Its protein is CASSLLGASYEQYF.

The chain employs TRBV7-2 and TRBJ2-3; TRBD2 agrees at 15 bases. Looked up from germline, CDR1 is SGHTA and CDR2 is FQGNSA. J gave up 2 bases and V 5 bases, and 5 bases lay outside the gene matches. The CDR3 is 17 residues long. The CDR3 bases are TGTGCCAGCAGCCTGGGACTAGCGGGGGGTCTCACAGATACGCAGTATTTT. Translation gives CASSLGLAGGLTDTQYF.

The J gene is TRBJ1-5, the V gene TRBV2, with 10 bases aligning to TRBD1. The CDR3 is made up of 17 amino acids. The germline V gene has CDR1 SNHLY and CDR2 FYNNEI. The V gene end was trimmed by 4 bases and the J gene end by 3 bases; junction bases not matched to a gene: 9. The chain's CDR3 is CASSGVWGQGNNQPQHF. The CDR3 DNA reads TGTGCCAGCAGTGGGGTTTGGGGACAGGGGAACAATCAGCCCCAGCATTTT.

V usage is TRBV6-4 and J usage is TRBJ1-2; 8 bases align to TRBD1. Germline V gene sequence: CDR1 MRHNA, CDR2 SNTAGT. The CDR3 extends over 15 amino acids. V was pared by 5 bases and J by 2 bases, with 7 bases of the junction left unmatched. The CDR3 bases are TGTGCCAGCAGTCCGACAGGGGTCCAAAACTATGGCTACACCTTC. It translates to CASSPTGVQNYGYTF.

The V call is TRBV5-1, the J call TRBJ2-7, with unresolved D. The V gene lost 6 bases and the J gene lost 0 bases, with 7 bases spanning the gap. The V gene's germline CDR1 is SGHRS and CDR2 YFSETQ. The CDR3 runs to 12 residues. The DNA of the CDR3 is TGCGCCAGCACCATCGACTCCTACGAGCAGTACTTC. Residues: CASTIDSYEQYF.

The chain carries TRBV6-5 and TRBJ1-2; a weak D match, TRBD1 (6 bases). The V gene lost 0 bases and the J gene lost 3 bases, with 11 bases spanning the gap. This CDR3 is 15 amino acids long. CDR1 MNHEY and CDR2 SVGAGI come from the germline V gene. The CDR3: CASSYSLEGDYGYTF. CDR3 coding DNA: TGTGCCAGCAGTTACTCGCTGGAGGGGGACTATGGCTACACCTTC.

The CDR3 loop is CASGWLPGLAPTDTQYF. DNA of the CDR3: TGTGCCAGCGGGTGGCTACCGGGACTAGCACCCACAGATACGCAGTATTTT. The gene calls are TRBV7-9 and TRBJ2-3; 9 bases line up with TRBD2. Trimming at V came to 8 bases and at J to 2 bases, leaving 14 bases not matched to a gene. Germline V lookup: CDR1 SEHNR, CDR2 FQNEAQ (reference sequence). This CDR3 spans 17 amino acids.

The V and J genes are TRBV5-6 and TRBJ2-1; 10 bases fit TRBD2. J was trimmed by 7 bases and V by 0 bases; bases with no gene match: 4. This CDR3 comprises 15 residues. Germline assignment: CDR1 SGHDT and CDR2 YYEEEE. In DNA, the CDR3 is TGTGCCAGCAGCTTGGCAGCGGGGGGGCGAAATGAGCAGTTCTTC. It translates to CASSLAAGGRNEQFF.

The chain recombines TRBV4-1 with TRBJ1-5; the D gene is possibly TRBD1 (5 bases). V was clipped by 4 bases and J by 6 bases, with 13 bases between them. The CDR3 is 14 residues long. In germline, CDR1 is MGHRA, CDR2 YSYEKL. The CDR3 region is CASSLTGMAQPQHF. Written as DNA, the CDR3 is TGCGCCAGCAGCCTTACAGGTATGGCTCAGCCCCAGCATTTT.

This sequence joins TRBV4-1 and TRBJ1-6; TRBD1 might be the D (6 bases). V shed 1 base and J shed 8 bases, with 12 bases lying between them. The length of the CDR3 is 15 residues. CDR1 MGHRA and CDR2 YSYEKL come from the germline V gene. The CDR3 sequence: CASSQGQGMDSPLHF. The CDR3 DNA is TGCGCCAGCAGCCAAGGGCAGGGGATGGATTCACCCCTCCACTTT.

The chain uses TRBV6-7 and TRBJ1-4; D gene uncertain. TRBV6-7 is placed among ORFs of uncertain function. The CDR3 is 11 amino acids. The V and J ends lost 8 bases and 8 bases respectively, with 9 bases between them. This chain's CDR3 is CASGDTEKLFF. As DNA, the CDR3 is TGTGCCAGCGGAGACACGGAAAAACTGTTTTTT.

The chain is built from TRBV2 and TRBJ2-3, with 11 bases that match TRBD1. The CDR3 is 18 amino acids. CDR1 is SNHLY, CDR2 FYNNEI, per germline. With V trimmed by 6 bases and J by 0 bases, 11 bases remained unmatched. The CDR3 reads CASRYRDRGVGSTDTQYF. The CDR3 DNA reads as TGTGCCAGCAGATACCGGGACAGGGGGGTTGGTAGCACAGATACGCAGTATTTT.

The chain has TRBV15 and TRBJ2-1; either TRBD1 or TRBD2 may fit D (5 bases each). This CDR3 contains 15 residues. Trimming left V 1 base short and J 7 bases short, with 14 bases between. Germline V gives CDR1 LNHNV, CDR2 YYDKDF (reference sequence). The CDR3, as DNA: TGTGCCACCAGCAGAGTTCGGGGCTTCAAGAATGAGCAGTTCTTC. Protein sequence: CATSRVRGFKNEQFF.

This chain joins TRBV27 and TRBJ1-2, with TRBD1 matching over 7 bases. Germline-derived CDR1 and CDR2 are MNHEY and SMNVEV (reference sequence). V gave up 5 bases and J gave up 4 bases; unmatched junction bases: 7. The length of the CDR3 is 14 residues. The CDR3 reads CASSMSAGGYGYTF. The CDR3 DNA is TGTGCCAGCAGTATGTCGGCAGGGGGCTATGGCTACACCTTC.